The rows below give T cell receptor beta chains drawn from one sample of a study of blood T cell repertoires in COVID-19. Using immunoSEQ multiplex PCR, the repertoire was profiled, and TCRdb retains in-frame clones only, with some absent. The sample lists approximately 230,000 clones, more than 70% occurring once. The sample was peripheral blood. The origin of the receptors is a woman in her twenties or thirties with COVID-19, enrolled during active disease. Each CDR3 is given with its conserved first and last residue. The D gene is left open where the match is weak. A clone size is listed for some rows: how often the clone was seen (once, few, many), or a class if it is expanded.

v_call,j_call,d_call,clone_size,cdr3_nt,cdr3_aa
TRBV7-2,TRBJ1-1,TRBD1,-,TGTGCCAGCAGTCTACAGGGGACCACTGAAGCTTTCTTT,CASSLQGTTEAFF
TRBV7-9,TRBJ1-3,-,once,TGTGCCAGCAGCTTAAGGCGGGGAACTGGAAACACCATATATTTT,CASSLRRGTGNTIYF
TRBV5-1,TRBJ1-6,-,-,TGCGCCAGCAGCTTGATCTCCAGGGCTAGCTCCTATAATTCACCCCTCCACTTT,CASSLISRASSYNSPLHF
TRBV28,TRBJ1-3,TRBD1,-,TGTGCCAGCAGTTTACGGCGACAGGGGGGAAACACCATATATTTT,CASSLRRQGGNTIYF
TRBV7-9,TRBJ1-4,TRBD1,-,TGTGCCAGCAGCATTTCAGGGGGCCGTAGCGAAAAACTGTTTTTT,CASSISGGRSEKLFF
TRBV5-5,TRBJ2-7,-,-,TGTGCCAGCAGCCCGGACACTGCCCCATCCTACGAGCAGTACTTC,CASSPDTAPSYEQYF
TRBV14,TRBJ2-3,TRBD2,-,TGTGCCAGCAGCCAAGCCCCAGCGGGAGTCGCGGATACGCAGTATTTT,CASSQAPAGVADTQYF
TRBV7-2,TRBJ2-2,TRBD1,-,TGTGCCAGCAGCTTATGGACAGGGGGCACCGGGGAGCTGTTTTTT,CASSLWTGGTGELFF
TRBV2,TRBJ1-4,TRBD1,-,TGTGCCAGCAGTCCAACAGGGGTGGGGGTTGAAAAACTGTTTTTT,CASSPTGVGVEKLFF
TRBV6-1,TRBJ2-1,TRBD2,-,TGTGCCAGCAGTGCCCTATCAAGCGGGAGTATAAATGAGCAGTTCTTC,CASSALSSGSINEQFF
TRBV28,TRBJ1-2,TRBD1,once,TGTGCCAGCAGTCTCGGGACAGACAACTATGGCTACACCTTC,CASSLGTDNYGYTF
TRBV7-9,TRBJ1-5,TRBD1,once,TGTGCCAGCGACTCCCAAGACAGGGGAAACAATCAGCCCCAGCATTTT,CASDSQDRGNNQPQHF
TRBV24-1,TRBJ2-7,TRBD1,-,TGTGCCACCAGTGACCCGGGACAGGAGCAGTACTTC,CATSDPGQEQYF
TRBV24-1,TRBJ1-1,-,once,TGTGCCACCAGTGACCCCCGAGAGGGTATGAACACTGAAGCTTTCTTT,CATSDPREGMNTEAFF
TRBV6-2/TRBV6-3,TRBJ2-4,-,-,TGTGCCAGCAGCCCCCTAGGTAACATTCAGTACTTC,CASSPLGNIQYF
TRBV6-6,TRBJ1-5,-,-,TGTGCCACCTCTCGCAGGGGCGAGGTTCAGCCCCAGCATTTT,CATSRRGEVQPQHF
TRBV13,TRBJ2-3,TRBD2,-,TGTGCCAGCAGCCCAGGACTAGCGGGGGGGCTTCGCACAGATACGCAGTATTTT,CASSPGLAGGLRTDTQYF
TRBV2,TRBJ2-1,TRBD2,-,TGTGCCAGCAGAAGCGGGAGCGGAGGTGAGCAGTTCTTC,CASRSGSGGEQFF
TRBV4-3,TRBJ2-1,TRBD1,-,TGCGCCAGCAGCCCTGGGACAGGGCGGAATGAGCAGTTCTTC,CASSPGTGRNEQFF
TRBV7-8,TRBJ1-1,TRBD1,-,TGTGCCAGCAGCCACAGGGGAGGTGTGAACCAAGCTTTCTTT,CASSHRGGVNQAFF
TRBV5-1,TRBJ2-5,TRBD1,-,TGCGCCAGCAGCTCTGGACAGGGGCCCCAAGAGACCCAGTACTTC,CASSSGQGPQETQYF
TRBV6-5,TRBJ2-1,-,few,TGTGCCAGCAGCCGGGGTAGCTCCTACAATGAGCAGTTCTTC,CASSRGSSYNEQFF